Presented here are 5 T cell receptor beta chains from one specimen sequenced in a study of T cell clonality in common variable immunodeficiency. Clones were read by immunoSEQ multiplex PCR, and TCRdb kept only the in-frame ones, dropping some. The sample contains roughly 52,000 clones, none of them singletons. Source material: peripheral blood mononuclear cells. The receptors derive from a person between 18 and 75 years old in good health.

This clone has a handful of counts. The CDR3 is CASSLNQGGQGSNQPQHF. The part of the CDR3 DNA that was read is TGTGCCAGCTCACTAAATCAAGGGGGACAGGGCAGCAATCAGCCC. This chain joins TRBV18 and TRBJ1-5; 9 bases map to TRBD1. The read finishes 3 residues shy of the CDR3 end, and the germline J gene is used to complete it. V trimming: 4 bases; J trimming: 1 base; junction bases outside the gene matches: 11. From germline, CDR1 is KGHSH and CDR2 LQKENI. The CDR3 runs to 18 residues. Complete variable domain (other parts from reference TRBV18 and TRBJ1-5): NAGVMQNPRHLVRRRGQEARLRCSPMKGHSHVYWYRQLPEEGLKFMVYLQKENIIDESGMPKERFSAEFPKEGPSILRIQQVVRGDSAAYFCASSLNQGGQGSNQPQHFGDGTRLSIL.

This clone was recorded many times. The CDR3 end is not reached by the read, which stops 3 residues before it; the germline J gene fills it in. The chain joins TRBV29-1 to TRBJ1-2, with a possible D match to TRBD1 (5 bases). V gave up 7 bases and J gave up 0 bases, with 6 bases separating them. Germline V CDR1 and CDR2: SQVTM, ANQGSEA. The CDR3 totals 11 residues. CDR3 residues: CSGGPNYGYTF. The covered CDR3 bases are TGCAGCGGGGGCCCTAACTATGGC.

This clone was counted many times. The read falls 3 residues short of the CDR3 end, and the missing part is taken from the germline J gene. The chain links TRBV12-3 or TRBV12-4 to TRBJ1-4, with 7 bases that match TRBD1. The V segment lost 6 bases and the J segment 3 bases; nucleotides outside the gene matches: 4. The CDR3 spans 14 residues. CDR3 DNA, as far as it was read: TGTGCCAGCAGCTCGGGACAGCCTAATGAAAAA. Translated: CASSSGQPNEK. Given in full, the CDR3 is CASSSGQPNEKLFF.

This clone was counted at least ten times. The read ends 3 residues early relative to the CDR3; the germline J gene fills the gap. The chain uses TRBV30 and TRBJ2-1, with a tentative D call TRBD2 (6 bases). There are 13 residues in the CDR3. V gave up 4 bases and J gave up 2 bases, with 9 bases separating them. Per germline, CDR1 GTSNPN and CDR2 SVGIG (reference sequence). The CDR3 sequence: CAWTGLTYNEQFF. Incomplete CDR3 DNA: TGTGCCTGGACGGGACTGACCTACAATGAG.

As concerns this clone: Read sequence stops 3 residues before the CDR3 end, and the germline J gene provides the missing end. The chain joins TRBV11-2 to TRBJ1-6; no definite D call. The CDR3 spans 14 residues. V lost 0 bases and J lost 7, with 7 bases in between. In germline, CDR1 is SGHAT, CDR2 FQNNGV. The covered CDR3 bases are TGTGCCAGCAGCTTAGAACAGCGGAATTCACCC. This translates into CASSLEQRNSP. The full CDR3 protein reads CASSLEQRNSPLHF.